The rows below give T cell receptor beta chains drawn from one sample of a study of T cells in Graves' hyperthyroidism and ophthalmopathy. TCRdb reanalysed the multiplex PCR reads using MiXCR and keeps one entry per CDR3 protein. The sample has 600,000 to 700,000 distinct CDR3 sequences, over 12% seen once. Sequencing input: blood. These receptors all stem from a woman aged 40 to 49 with Graves' ophthalmopathy. CDR3s include the opening cysteine and the closing phenylalanine or tryptophan. Each record gives: V gene, D gene, J gene, clone size, CDR3 DNA, CDR3 protein. The D gene is left open where the match is weak. The listing skips clone size in some rows; elsewhere it reads once, few, many or a size class.

TRBV11-2	.	TRBJ2-7	few	TGTGCCAGCAGCCCCTCGAGGGGGGGCAGCTACGAGCAGTACTTC	CASSPSRGGSYEQYF
TRBV6-5	.	TRBJ2-3	many	TGTGCCAGCAGTTACTCCTGGGGGAGCACAGATACGCAGTATTTT	CASSYSWGSTDTQYF
TRBV10-3	.	TRBJ1-1	few	TGTGCCATCACTGGGACAACCAACACTGAAGCTTTCTTT	CAITGTTNTEAFF
TRBV2	TRBD1	TRBJ2-5	many	TGTGCCACCTCCGCAACCCTACAGGGGCGGGAGACCCAGTACTTC	CATSATLQGRETQYF
TRBV20-1	TRBD2	TRBJ2-7	.	TGCAGTGCTAGGAATAGCGGGAGAGGACGAGCAGCTAGCCGCGAGCAGTACTTC	CSARNSGRGRAASREQYF
TRBV6-1	.	TRBJ1-1	many	TGTGCCAGCATAAATTCGTACACTGAAGCTTTCTTT	CASINSYTEAFF
TRBV13	TRBD1	TRBJ2-7	many	TGTGCCAGCGCAAAACAGGGGCCTAGGTACGAGCAGTACTTC	CASAKQGPRYEQYF
TRBV6-2/TRBV6-3	.	TRBJ2-1	.	TGTGCCAGCAGCTTAGTTCGGCAGGGCAATGAGCAGTTCTTC	CASSLVRQGNEQFF
TRBV6-1	TRBD1	TRBJ1-1	many	TGTGCCAGCACCTATTCCGGGACAGGGGGCACTGAAGCTTTCTTT	CASTYSGTGGTEAFF
TRBV7-7	.	TRBJ1-1	many	TGTGCTAGCAGCTCCTCGGGACTCCTGAACACTGAAGCTTTCTTT	CASSSSGLLNTEAFF
TRBV5-1	.	TRBJ1-2	many	TGCGCCAGCAGCGGCCAGATTAACTATGGCTACACCTTC	CASSGQINYGYTF
TRBV25-1	.	TRBJ2-5	many	TGTGCCAGCAGGGAGAGGGCAGACTACCAAGAGACCCAGTACTTC	CASRERADYQETQYF
TRBV2	.	TRBJ1-1	many	TGTGCCAGCAGACCACAGGGAGTAGGTGAAGCTTTCTTT	CASRPQGVGEAFF
TRBV7-2	.	TRBJ1-2	many	TGTGCCAGCAGCTTAGCAGGGATCTCTAACTATGGCTACACCTTC	CASSLAGISNYGYTF
TRBV3-1	.	TRBJ2-7	few	TGTGCCAGCAGCCAAGATCCCAGCACGGGCTACGAGCAGTACTTC	CASSQDPSTGYEQYF
TRBV20-1	TRBD1	TRBJ2-4	many	TGCAGTGCTGTTAATCAGACAGGGAACACCCCTCTGCACAAAAACATTCAGTACTTC	CSAVNQTGNTPLHKNIQYF
TRBV27	.	TRBJ1-2	many	TGTGCCAGCAGCCAATCGACAGGACCCTATGGCTACACCTTC	CASSQSTGPYGYTF
TRBV6-1	TRBD2	TRBJ2-2	many	TGTGCCAGCAGTGAATACGGGACGGGAGGGCGATTCGGGGAGCTGTTTTTT	CASSEYGTGGRFGELFF